The T cell receptor beta chain under discussion was sequenced for a study of glioma-infiltrating T cells after dendritic cell vaccination. CDR1 is SGHTA and CDR2 is FQGNSA in the germline V gene. Trimming shortened V by 2 bases and J by 7 bases, and 18 bases separated the two germline ends. This CDR3 has 16 amino acids. TCRdb's table, derived via immunoSEQ multiplex PCR, lists solely in-frame clones and lacks some. Of some 91,000 clones listed, more than 80% were seen once; the top ten hold 2.1%. The time point here: after dendritic cell vaccination, including at tumor progression/relapse. Blood PBMC samples: pre-vaccination, two weeks post third vaccination, and at tumor progression. On this clone: What it recognizes is unknown.

Study observations and caveats: Only a small number of patients had complete blood and tumor samples.

This material consisted of blood, taken after dendritic cell vaccination. The chain employs TRBV7-2 and TRBJ2-1; tentative D call: TRBD2 (7 bases). The clonotype comes from a human donor with glioblastoma. CDR3 nucleotides: TGTGCCAGCAGCTTAATGAGTGGGGGGGCCAGGAATGAGCAGTTCTTC. This sequence encodes CASSLMSGGARNEQFF.